These 24 T cell receptor beta chains were all obtained from the same sample, sequenced in a study of Ad26.COV2.S vaccination and SARS-CoV-2 variants. As to treatment: roughly 19 received Ad26.COV2.S at low or high dose, single or two shots; 5 received placebo; per-sample allocation not given. The samples date from day 63 after the first vaccine or placebo injection. The table came from immunoSEQ multiplex PCR; TCRdb's copy has only in-frame clones and leaves some out. The sample yields over 400,000 clones, about 90% seen once. Specimen: peripheral blood, collected in a trial of Ad26.COV2.S vaccine versus placebo. These receptors all come from a person aged 18-65 years who received the Ad26.COV2.S COVID-19 vaccine or a placebo.

CDR3: CATSDFDRGTETQYF. CDR3 coding DNA: TGTGCCACCAGTGATTTTGACAGGGGGACGGAGACCCAGTACTTC. The rearrangement uses TRBV24-1 and TRBJ2-5; 9 nucleotides match TRBD1. CDR1 and CDR2 (germline): KGHDR, SFDVKD. J lost 5 bases, V lost 1 base, and 4 bases had no gene match. This CDR3 spans 15 amino acids.

This clone was detected only once. The chain has TRBV21-1 and TRBJ1-4; TRBD1 is the table's D call and was not checked against the DNA. TRBV21-1 represents a pseudogene. The CDR3 has 19 residues. The DNA for the CDR3 is TGTGCCAGCAGCAAACTAAGGAGAGTGGGCAGGGGGCAAGAAGAAAAACTGTTTTTT. This codes for CASSKLRRVGRGQEEKLFF.

This clone was seen more than once but under ten times. This rearrangement joins TRBV28 to TRBJ2-7; D gene uncertain. The germline V gene encodes CDR1 MDHEN and CDR2 SYDVKM. This CDR3 has 15 amino acids. The V gene lost 4 bases and the J gene lost 0 bases, with 13 bases spanning the gap. The CDR3 coding sequence is TGTGCCAGCAGTTCTCATGGCGCGCTCTCCTACGAGCAGTACTTC. The encoded protein is CASSSHGALSYEQYF.

This chain joins TRBV4-3 and TRBJ1-2; D gene unclear. Germline assignment: CDR1 LGHNA and CDR2 YSLEER. The CDR3 totals 15 residues. The V end was cut by 0 bases, the J end by 8 bases, with 16 bases between. The CDR3 coding sequence is TGCGCCAGCAGCCAAGACAGCGGTTCGCCGGGCGGCTACACCTTC. It translates to CASSQDSGSPGGYTF.

The J gene is TRBJ2-5, the V gene TRBV27; no firm D call. Germline V gene data show CDR1 as MNHEY and CDR2 as SMNVEV (reference sequence). The length of the CDR3 is 14 residues. Deletions cut 1 base from V and 5 bases from J, with 11 bases between. The CDR3 bases are TGTGCCAGCAGTTTATACCCCCTCTTGGAGACCCAGTACTTC. This translates into CASSLYPLLETQYF.

The sample holds one count of this clone. The rearrangement uses TRBV2 and TRBJ2-1; D is unresolved. V was trimmed by 8 bases and J by 6 bases, leaving 14 bases between them. Germline assignment: CDR1 SNHLY and CDR2 FYNNEI. The CDR3 covers 13 residues. CDR3 in DNA: TGTGCCAGCTTACGAGAGTTTGGCAATGAGCAGTTCTTC. Amino acid sequence: CASLREFGNEQFF.

The J gene is TRBJ1-3, the V gene TRBV3-1 (or the pseudogene TRBV3-2); D is unresolved. The V end was cut by 2 bases, the J end by 0 bases, with 17 bases between. CDR1 is LGHDT, CDR2 YNNKEL, per germline (reference sequence). The CDR3 runs 18 residues. CDR3 loop: CASSQTNWGENSGNTIYF. In nucleotides, the CDR3 is TGTGCCAGCAGCCAAACAAACTGGGGAGAAAACTCTGGAAACACCATATATTTT.

The table lists this clone with a count of one. J is TRBJ2-5 and V is TRBV7-8; tentative D call: TRBD1 (6 bases). Deletions cut 2 bases from V and 2 bases from J, with 15 bases between. The CDR3 runs 16 residues. CDR1 is SGHVS and CDR2 is FQNEAQ in the germline V gene. In DNA form, the CDR3 reads TGTGCCAGCAGCTTATGGGGGCTAGGCGGGCAAGAGACCCAGTACTTC. Residues: CASSLWGLGGQETQYF.

The chain links TRBV12-3 or TRBV12-4 to TRBJ2-5; D uncertain. The ends were cut back, 4 bases at V and 0 bases at J, with 0 bases in the middle. This CDR3 is built from 11 residues. For the CDR3, the DNA is TGTGCCAGCAGTTACCAAGAGACCCAGTACTTC. Translated: CASSYQETQYF.

This sequence joins TRBV9 and TRBJ2-2; 7 nucleotides match TRBD1. The V and J ends lost 0 bases and 2 bases, in that order; junction bases with no gene match: 7. The germline V gene encodes CDR1 SGDLS and CDR2 YYNGEE. This CDR3 is built from 17 residues. The CDR3: CASSVGTGATNTGELFF. Written as DNA, the CDR3 is TGTGCCAGCAGCGTAGGAACAGGGGCCACAAACACCGGGGAGCTGTTTTTT.

The J gene is TRBJ2-2, the V gene TRBV7-6; 7 bases are shared with TRBD2. Germline loops: CDR1 SGHVS, CDR2 FNYEAQ. The J segment lost 0 bases and the V segment lost 2 bases, leaving 3 bases of the junction unmatched. The CDR3 consists of 16 residues. The CDR3 sequence: CASSLIGLANTGELFF. DNA for the CDR3: TGTGCCAGCAGCTTAATAGGACTAGCGAACACCGGGGAGCTGTTTTTT.

This sequence joins TRBV27 and TRBJ1-5, with 7 bases lining up with TRBD1. The CDR3 runs to 12 residues. Germline loops: CDR1 MNHEY, CDR2 SMNVEV (reference sequence). V shed 5 bases, J shed 9 bases, and the junction held 4 bases outside the gene matches. The CDR3 DNA sequence: TGTGCCAGCAGTACGGGACAGAGGCCCCAGCATTTT. It specifies CASSTGQRPQHF.

CDR3 sequence (DNA): TGCGCCAGCAGCGCCGGCCAGGGAACGTACGAGCAGTACTTC. It is translated as CASSAGQGTYEQYF. V and J are TRBV5-1 and TRBJ2-7, with D possibly matching TRBD1 (5 bases). Trimming stripped 4 bases from V and 4 bases from J, with 15 bases between. Germline V gene sequence: CDR1 SGHRS, CDR2 YFSETQ. CDR3 length: 14 amino acids.

This chain uses TRBV10-3 with TRBJ1-6, with 10 bases aligning to TRBD1. J lost 5 bases, V lost 6 bases, and 1 base had no gene match. CDR3 length equals 14 residues. The germline CDR1 and CDR2 sequences are ENHRY and SYGVKD. The CDR3 nucleotides are TGTGCCATCAGGGACAGGGGGGATAATTCACCCCTCCACTTT. Translated: CAIRDRGDNSPLHF.

The chain carries TRBV28 and TRBJ2-3, with D possibly matching TRBD1 (5 bases). This CDR3 has 12 amino acids. V lost 7 bases and J 12 bases, leaving 17 bases between the germline ends. Germline V gene lookup returns CDR1 MDHEN and CDR2 SYDVKM. The CDR3 bases are TGTGCCAGCACCGTCAGGGCCTCCCGCCAGTATTTT. Residues: CASTVRASRQYF.

V and J are TRBV5-4 and TRBJ2-4; tentative D call: TRBD1 (5 bases). The CDR3 contains 14 residues. Germline V CDR1 and CDR2: SGHNT, YYREEE (reference sequence). The germline V and J ends were trimmed by 0 bases and 3 bases, with 7 bases remaining between them. The CDR3 spells CASSLGGSKNIQYF. CDR3 in DNA: TGTGCCAGCAGCTTGGGGGGCAGCAAAAACATTCAGTACTTC.

This clone appeared a few times. The V and J genes are TRBV25-1 and TRBJ2-7; D is ambiguous. The ends were cut back, 5 bases at V and 0 bases at J, with 11 bases in the middle. This CDR3 contains 14 residues. Germline loops: CDR1 MGHDK, CDR2 SYGVNS. The CDR3 here is CASSLAGPSYEQYF. CDR3 in DNA: TGTGCCAGCAGTTTAGCCGGGCCCTCCTACGAGCAGTACTTC.

CDR3 in DNA: TGCGCCAGCAGTCGTACTAGCGGGAGTATTGACGGGGAGCTGTTTTTT. Translated, it gives CASSRTSGSIDGELFF. The V call is TRBV5-1, the J call TRBJ2-2; 11 nucleotides align to TRBD2. From germline, CDR1 is SGHRS and CDR2 YFSETQ. The CDR3 length is 16 residues. V lost 5 bases and J lost 7; bases outside the gene matches: 10.

The V gene is TRBV6-4, the J gene TRBJ2-3, with D possibly being TRBD2 (6 bases). The length of the CDR3 is 13 residues. Germline V gene data show CDR1 as MRHNA and CDR2 as SNTAGT. V shed 5 bases and J shed 0 bases, with 6 bases lying between them. CDR3 in amino acids: CASSSGSTDTQYF. Here the CDR3 DNA reads TGTGCCAGCAGTAGCGGGAGCACAGATACGCAGTATTTT.

This chain joins TRBV19 and TRBJ2-5; a weak D match, TRBD2 (5 bases). Trimming shortened V by 5 bases and J by 4 bases, and 11 bases separated the two germline ends. The CDR3 has 13 residues. Germline-derived CDR1 and CDR2 are LNHDA and SQIVND (reference sequence). The CDR3 sequence is CASSATRGETQYF. CDR3 in DNA: TGTGCCAGTAGTGCCACACGGGGAGAGACCCAGTACTTC.

This rearrangement joins TRBV29-1 to TRBJ2-5; 8 bases fit TRBD1. With V trimmed by 0 bases and J by 5 bases, 2 bases remained unmatched. Per germline, CDR1 SQVTM and CDR2 ANQGSEA. The CDR3 is made up of 13 amino acids. In nucleotides, the CDR3 is TGCAGCGTTGAAGATAACAGGGGGGAGACCCAGTACTTC. This codes for CSVEDNRGETQYF.

The chain links TRBV27 to TRBJ2-1; D remains ambiguous. Germline values: CDR1 MNHEY, CDR2 SMNVEV (reference sequence). The V and J ends lost 5 bases and 5 bases respectively, with 13 bases between them. This CDR3 contains 14 residues. As DNA, the CDR3 is TGTGCCAGCAGTCCCCAAAGGCCCCACAATGAGCAGTTCTTC. Translation: CASSPQRPHNEQFF.

The V call is TRBV24-1, the J call TRBJ2-1; the match to TRBD2 covers 9 bases. CDR3 length equals 16 residues. V trimming: 1 base; J trimming: 8 bases; junction bases outside the gene matches: 8. The germline V gene encodes CDR1 KGHDR and CDR2 SFDVKD. CDR3 loop: CATSDLGGRADDEQFF. CDR3 DNA: TGTGCCACCAGTGATTTAGGCGGGAGGGCCGACGATGAGCAGTTCTTC.

The chain couples TRBV12-5 to TRBJ2-3; D call uncertain. This CDR3 is built from 13 residues. Trimming took off 2 bases at V and 3 bases at J, with 6 bases between the two ends. Germline loops: CDR1 LGHNT, CDR2 FRNRAP. CDR3 in amino acids: CASGLLGTDTQYF. As DNA, the CDR3 is TGTGCTAGTGGTTTGTTGGGGACAGATACGCAGTATTTT.